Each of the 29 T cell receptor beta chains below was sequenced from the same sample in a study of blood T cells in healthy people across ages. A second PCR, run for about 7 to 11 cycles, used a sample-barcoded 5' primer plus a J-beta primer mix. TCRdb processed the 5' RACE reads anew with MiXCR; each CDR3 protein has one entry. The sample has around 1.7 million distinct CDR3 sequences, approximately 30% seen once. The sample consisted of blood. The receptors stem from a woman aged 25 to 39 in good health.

The CDR3 spells CASSRGKTEAFF. In nucleotides, the CDR3 is TGTGCCAGCAGCCGAGGGAAGACTGAAGCTTTCTTT. The V call is TRBV27, the J call TRBJ1-1, with D uncertain. Germline assignment: CDR1 MNHEY and CDR2 SMNVEV (reference sequence). The CDR3 covers 12 residues. Trimming removed 6 bases at V and 5 bases at J, with 10 bases between.

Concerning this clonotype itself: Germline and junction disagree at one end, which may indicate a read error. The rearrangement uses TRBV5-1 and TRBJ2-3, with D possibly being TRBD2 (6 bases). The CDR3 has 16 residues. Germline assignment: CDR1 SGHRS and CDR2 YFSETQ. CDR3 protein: CTSSLAGTYSTDTQYF. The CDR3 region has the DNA TGCACCAGCAGCTTGGCCGGGACTTATAGCACAGATACGCAGTATTTT.

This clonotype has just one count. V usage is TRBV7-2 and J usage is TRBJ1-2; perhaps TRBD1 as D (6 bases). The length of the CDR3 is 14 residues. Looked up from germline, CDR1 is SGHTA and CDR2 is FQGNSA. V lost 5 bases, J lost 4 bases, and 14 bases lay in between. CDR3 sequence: CASSPAGATYGYTF. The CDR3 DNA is TGTGCCAGCAGCCCAGCGGGGGCAACCTATGGCTACACCTTC.

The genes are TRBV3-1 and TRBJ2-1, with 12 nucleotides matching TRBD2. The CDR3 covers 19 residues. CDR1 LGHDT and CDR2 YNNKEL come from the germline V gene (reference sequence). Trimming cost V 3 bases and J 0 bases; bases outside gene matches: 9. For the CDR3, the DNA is TGTGCCAGCAGCCAGGTGGGACTAGCGGGTTATTACTCCTACAATGAGCAGTTCTTC. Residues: CASSQVGLAGYYSYNEQFF.

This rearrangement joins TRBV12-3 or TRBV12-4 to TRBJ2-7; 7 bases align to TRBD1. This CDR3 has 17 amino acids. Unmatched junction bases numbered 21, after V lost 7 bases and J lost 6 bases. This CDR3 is CASTFLPADRVAAEQYF. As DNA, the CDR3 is TGTGCCAGCACCTTTCTCCCTGCCGACAGGGTAGCCGCCGAGCAGTACTTC.

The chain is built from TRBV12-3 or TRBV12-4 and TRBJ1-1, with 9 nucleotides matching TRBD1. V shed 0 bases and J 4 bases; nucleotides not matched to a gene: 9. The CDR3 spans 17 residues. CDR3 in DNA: TGTGCCAGCAGTTTAGCCCGGGACAGGGTTGGAAGCACTGAAGCTTTCTTT. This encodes CASSLARDRVGSTEAFF.

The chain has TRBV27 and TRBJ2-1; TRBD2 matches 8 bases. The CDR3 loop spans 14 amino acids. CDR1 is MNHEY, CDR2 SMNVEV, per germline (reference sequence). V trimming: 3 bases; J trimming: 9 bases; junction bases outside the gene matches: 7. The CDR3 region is CASSFGDRGGEQFF. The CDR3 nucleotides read TGTGCCAGCAGTTTTGGGGATCGGGGGGGTGAGCAGTTCTTC.

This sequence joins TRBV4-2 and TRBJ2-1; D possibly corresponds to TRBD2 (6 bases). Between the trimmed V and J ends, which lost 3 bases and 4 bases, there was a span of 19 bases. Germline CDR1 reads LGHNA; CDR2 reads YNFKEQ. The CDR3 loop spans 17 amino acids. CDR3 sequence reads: CASSQGLRAGGYNEQFF. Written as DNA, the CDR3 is TGTGCCAGCAGCCAGGGACTCAGGGCGGGCGGTTACAATGAGCAGTTCTTC.

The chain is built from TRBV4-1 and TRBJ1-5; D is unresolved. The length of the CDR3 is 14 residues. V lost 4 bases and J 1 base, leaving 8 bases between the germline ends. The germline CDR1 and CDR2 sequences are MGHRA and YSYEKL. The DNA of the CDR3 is TGCGCCAGCAGCCGGACTTCGAGCAATCAGCCCCAGCATTTT. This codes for CASSRTSSNQPQHF.

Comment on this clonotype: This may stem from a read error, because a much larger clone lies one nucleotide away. The CDR3 sequence: CASSLTAAGAGGQYF. The CDR3, as DNA: TGTGCCAGCAGCTTAACCGCAGCGGGAGCTGGGGGGCAGTACTTC. This rearrangement joins TRBV7-2 to TRBJ2-7, with 8 bases that match TRBD2. The CDR3 runs 15 residues. Germline V gene data show CDR1 as SGHTA and CDR2 as FQGNSA. The V gene end was trimmed by 2 bases and the J gene end by 9 bases; junction bases not matched to a gene: 12.

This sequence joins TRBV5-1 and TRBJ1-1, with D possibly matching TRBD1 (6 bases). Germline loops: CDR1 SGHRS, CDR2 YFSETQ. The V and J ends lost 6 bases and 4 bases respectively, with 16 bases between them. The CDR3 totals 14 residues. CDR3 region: CASTSGGPVTEAFF. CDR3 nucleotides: TGCGCCAGCACCTCTGGGGGGCCGGTCACTGAAGCTTTCTTT.

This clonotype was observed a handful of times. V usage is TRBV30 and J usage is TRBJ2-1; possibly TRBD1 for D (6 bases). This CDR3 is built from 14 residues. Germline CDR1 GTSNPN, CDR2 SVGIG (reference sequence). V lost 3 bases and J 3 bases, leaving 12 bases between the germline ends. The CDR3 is CAWRGRGDYNEQFF. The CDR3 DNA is TGTGCCTGGAGGGGCAGGGGTGACTACAATGAGCAGTTCTTC.

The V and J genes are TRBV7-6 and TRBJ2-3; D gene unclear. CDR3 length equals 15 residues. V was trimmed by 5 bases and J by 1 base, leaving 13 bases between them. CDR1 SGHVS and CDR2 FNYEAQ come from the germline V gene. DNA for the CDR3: TGTGCCAGCAGCCAGGCTGGTCAGGGCACAGATACGCAGTATTTT. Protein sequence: CASSQAGQGTDTQYF.

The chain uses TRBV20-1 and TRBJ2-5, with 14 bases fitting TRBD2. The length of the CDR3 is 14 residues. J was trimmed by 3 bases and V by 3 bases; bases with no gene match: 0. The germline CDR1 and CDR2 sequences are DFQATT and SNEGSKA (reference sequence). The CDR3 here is CSARGLAGEETQYF. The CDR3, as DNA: TGCAGTGCTAGGGGACTAGCGGGGGAAGAGACCCAGTACTTC.

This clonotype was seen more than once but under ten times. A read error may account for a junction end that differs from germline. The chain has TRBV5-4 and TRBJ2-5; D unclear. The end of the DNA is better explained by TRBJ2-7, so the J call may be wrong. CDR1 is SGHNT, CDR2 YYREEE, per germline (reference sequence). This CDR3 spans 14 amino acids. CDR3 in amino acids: CTSAPDRLPYEQYF. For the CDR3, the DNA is TGTACCAGCGCACCTGACCGTCTTCCCTACGAGCAGTACTTC.

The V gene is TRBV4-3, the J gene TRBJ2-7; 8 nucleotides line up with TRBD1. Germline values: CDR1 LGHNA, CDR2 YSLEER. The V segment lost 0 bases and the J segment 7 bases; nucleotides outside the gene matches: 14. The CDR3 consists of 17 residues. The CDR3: CASSQDRGSAGGNEQYF. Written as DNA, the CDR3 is TGCGCCAGCAGCCAAGATCGAGGGTCTGCAGGGGGCAATGAGCAGTACTTC.

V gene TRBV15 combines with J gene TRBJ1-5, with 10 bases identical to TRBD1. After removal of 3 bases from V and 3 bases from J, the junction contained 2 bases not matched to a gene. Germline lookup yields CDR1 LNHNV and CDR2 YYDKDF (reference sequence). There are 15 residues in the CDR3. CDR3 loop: CATSRDRGFNQPQHF. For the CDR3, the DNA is TGTGCCACCAGCAGGGACAGGGGGTTCAATCAGCCCCAGCATTTT.

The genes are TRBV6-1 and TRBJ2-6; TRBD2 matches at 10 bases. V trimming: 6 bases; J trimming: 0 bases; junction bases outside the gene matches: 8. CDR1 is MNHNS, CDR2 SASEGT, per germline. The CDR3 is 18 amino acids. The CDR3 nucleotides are TGTGCCAGCAGACACCTAGCGGGAGACGCCTCTGGGGCCAACGTCCTGACTTTC. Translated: CASRHLAGDASGANVLTF.

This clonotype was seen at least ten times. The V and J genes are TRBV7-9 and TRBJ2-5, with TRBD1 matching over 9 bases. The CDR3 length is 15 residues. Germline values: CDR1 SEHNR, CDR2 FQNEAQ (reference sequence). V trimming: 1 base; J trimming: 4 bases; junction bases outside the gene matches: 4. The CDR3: CASSLVTGGGETQYF. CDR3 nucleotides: TGTGCCAGCAGCTTAGTCACAGGGGGCGGAGAGACCCAGTACTTC.

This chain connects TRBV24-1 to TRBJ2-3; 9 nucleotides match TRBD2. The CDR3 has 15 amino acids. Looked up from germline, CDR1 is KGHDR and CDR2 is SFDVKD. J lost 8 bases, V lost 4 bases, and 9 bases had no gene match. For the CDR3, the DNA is TGTGCCACCAGTGACTTTGGACTAGCGAGAGGTACGCAGTATTTT. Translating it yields CATSDFGLARGTQYF.

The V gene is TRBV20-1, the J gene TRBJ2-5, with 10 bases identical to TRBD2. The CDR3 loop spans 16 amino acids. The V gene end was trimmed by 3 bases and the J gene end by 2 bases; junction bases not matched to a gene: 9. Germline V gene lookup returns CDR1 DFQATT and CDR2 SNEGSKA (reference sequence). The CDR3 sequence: CSASAIAGGTQETQYF. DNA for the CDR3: TGCAGTGCTAGCGCCATAGCGGGGGGCACTCAAGAGACCCAGTACTTC.

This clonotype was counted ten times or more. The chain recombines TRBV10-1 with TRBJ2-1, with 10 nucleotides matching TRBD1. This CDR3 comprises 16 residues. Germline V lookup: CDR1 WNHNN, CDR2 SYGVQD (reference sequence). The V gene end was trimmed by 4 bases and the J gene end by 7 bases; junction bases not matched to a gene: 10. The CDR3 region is CASSGEYGTGDNEQFF. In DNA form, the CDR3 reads TGCGCCAGCAGTGGTGAATATGGGACAGGGGATAATGAGCAGTTCTTC.

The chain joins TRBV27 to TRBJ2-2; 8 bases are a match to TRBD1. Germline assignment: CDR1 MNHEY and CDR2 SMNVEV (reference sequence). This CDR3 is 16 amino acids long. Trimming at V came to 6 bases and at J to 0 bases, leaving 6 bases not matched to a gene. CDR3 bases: TGTGCCAGCAGATCGCCGGGACAGGCGAACACCGGGGAGCTGTTTTTT. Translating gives CASRSPGQANTGELFF.

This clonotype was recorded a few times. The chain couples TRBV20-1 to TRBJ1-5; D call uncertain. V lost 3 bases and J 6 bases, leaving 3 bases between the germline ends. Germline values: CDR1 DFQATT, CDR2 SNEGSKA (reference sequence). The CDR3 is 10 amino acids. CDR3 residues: CSASRQPQHF. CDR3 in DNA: TGCAGTGCTAGTCGTCAGCCCCAGCATTTT.

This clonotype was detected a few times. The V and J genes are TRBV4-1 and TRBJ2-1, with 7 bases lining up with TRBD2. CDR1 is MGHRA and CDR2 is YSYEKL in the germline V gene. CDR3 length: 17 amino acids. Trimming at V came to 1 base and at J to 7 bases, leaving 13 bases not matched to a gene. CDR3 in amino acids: CASSQGGGGGGLNEQFF. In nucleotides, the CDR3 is TGCGCCAGCAGCCAAGGAGGCGGCGGGGGAGGACTAAATGAGCAGTTCTTC.

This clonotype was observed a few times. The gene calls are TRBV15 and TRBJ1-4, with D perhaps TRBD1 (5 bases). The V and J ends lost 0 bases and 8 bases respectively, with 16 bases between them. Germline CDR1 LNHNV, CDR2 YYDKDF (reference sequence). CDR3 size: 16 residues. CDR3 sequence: CATSRDPGRDEEKLFF. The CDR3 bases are TGTGCCACCAGCAGAGATCCGGGGCGGGACGAAGAAAAACTGTTTTTT.

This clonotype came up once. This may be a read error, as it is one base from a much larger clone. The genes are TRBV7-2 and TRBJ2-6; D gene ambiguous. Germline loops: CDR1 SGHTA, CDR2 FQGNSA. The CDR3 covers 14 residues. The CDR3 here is CVSSLFFGANVLTF. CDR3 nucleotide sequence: TGTGTCAGCAGCTTATTCTTCGGGGCCAACGTCCTGACTTTC.

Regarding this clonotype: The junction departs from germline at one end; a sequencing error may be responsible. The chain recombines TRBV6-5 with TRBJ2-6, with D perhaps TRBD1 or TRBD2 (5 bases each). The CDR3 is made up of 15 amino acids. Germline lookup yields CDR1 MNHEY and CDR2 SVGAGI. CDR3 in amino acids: CASSYGGVGATVLTF. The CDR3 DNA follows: TGTGCCAGCAGTTACGGGGGAGTTGGGGCCACCGTCCTGACTTTC.

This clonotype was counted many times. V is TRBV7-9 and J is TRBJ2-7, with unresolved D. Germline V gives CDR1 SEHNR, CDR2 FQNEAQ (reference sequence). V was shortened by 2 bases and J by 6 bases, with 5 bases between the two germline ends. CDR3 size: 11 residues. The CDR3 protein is CASSLIGEQYF. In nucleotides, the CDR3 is TGTGCCAGCAGCTTAATTGGCGAGCAGTACTTC.